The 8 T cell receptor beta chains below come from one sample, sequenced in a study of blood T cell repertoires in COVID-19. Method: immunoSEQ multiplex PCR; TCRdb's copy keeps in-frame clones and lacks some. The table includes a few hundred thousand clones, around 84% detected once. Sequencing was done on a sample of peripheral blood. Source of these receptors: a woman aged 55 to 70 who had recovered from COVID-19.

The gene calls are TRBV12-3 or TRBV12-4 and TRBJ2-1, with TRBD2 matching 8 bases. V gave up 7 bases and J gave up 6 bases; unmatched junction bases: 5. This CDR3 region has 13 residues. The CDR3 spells CASTRGGRNEQFF. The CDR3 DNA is TGTGCCAGCACCCGGGGGGGGCGCAATGAGCAGTTCTTC.

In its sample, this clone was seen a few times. The CDR3 is CASSIDPRGQPQHF. As DNA, the CDR3 is TGTGCCAGTAGTATAGATCCCAGGGGCCAGCCCCAGCATTTT. This chain joins TRBV19 and TRBJ1-5; D perhaps matches TRBD1 (6 bases). Between the trimmed V and J ends, which lost 0 bases and 7 bases, there was a span of 10 bases. Germline V gives CDR1 LNHDA, CDR2 SQIVND (reference sequence). The CDR3 has 14 residues.

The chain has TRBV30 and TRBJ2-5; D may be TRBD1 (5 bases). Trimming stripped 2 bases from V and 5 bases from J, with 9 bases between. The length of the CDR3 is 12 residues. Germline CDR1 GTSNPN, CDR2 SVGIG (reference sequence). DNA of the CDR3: TGTGCCTGGAGTACGAAGGGGGAGACCCAGTACTTC. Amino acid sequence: CAWSTKGETQYF.

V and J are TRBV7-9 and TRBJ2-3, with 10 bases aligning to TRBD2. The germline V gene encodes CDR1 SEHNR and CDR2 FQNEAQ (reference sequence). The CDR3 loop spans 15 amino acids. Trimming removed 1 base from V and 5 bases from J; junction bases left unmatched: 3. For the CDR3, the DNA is TGTGCCAGCAGCTTAGGAGCGGGGGGGCAAGATACGCAGTATTTT. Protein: CASSLGAGGQDTQYF.

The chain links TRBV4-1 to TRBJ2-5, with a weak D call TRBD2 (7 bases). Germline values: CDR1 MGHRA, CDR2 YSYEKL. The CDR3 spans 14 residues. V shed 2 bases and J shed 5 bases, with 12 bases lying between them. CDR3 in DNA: TGCGCCAGCAGCCAACTACAGGGAGGGGAGACCCAGTACTTC. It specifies CASSQLQGGETQYF.

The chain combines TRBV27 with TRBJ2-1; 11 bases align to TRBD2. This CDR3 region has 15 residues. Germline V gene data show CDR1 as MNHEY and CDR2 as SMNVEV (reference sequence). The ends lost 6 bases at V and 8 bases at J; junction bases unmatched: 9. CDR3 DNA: TGTGCCAGCAGGGAATCGACTAGCGGGGCCGATGAGCAGTTCTTC. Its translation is CASRESTSGADEQFF.

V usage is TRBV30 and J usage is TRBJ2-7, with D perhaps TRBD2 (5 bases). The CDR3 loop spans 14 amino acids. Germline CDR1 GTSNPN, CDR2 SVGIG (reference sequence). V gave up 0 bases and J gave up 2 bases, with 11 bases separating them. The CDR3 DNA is TGTGCCTGGAGTGTTCTCAGCGGACCCTACGAGCAGTACTTC. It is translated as CAWSVLSGPYEQYF.

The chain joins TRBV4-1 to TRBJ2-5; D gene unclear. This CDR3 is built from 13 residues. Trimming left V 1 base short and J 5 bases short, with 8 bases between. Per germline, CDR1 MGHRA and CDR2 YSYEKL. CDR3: CASSQAPLETQYF. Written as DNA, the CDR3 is TGCGCCAGCAGCCAAGCCCCTCTGGAGACCCAGTACTTC.